This TCR beta chain was retrieved from a study of blood T cell repertoires in COVID-19. On the study more broadly: From the United States, Italy and Spain came samples of acute and convalescent COVID-19.

Trimming removed 3 bases at V and 7 bases at J, with 14 bases between. From germline, CDR1 is SGDLS and CDR2 YYNGEE. The CDR3 consists of 15 residues. Participants' reported clinical history set cohort assignment. During the 2 weeks before they entered the study, exposed participants had met someone with a PCR-confirmed or clinician-diagnosed COVID-19 case. TCRdb's table, derived via immunoSEQ multiplex PCR, lists solely in-frame clones and lacks some. The data show 200,000 to 250,000 clones, 83% seen once. This clone occurred once. The receptor was isolated from a woman between 45 and 65 years old who had been exposed to COVID-19. The chain recombines TRBV9 with TRBJ1-6; tentatively, D is TRBD1 (6 bases). Sequencing used PBMCs or T cells enriched from blood (not recorded which). The CDR3 coding sequence is TGTGCCAGCAGCGCTACAGGGCAGGAGAATTCACCCCTCCACTTT. Protein: CASSATGQENSPLHF. The whole variable domain, remainder taken from reference TRBV9 and TRBJ1-6, is DSGVTQTPKHLITATGQRVTLRCSPRSGDLSVYWYQQSLDQGLQFLIQYYNGEERAKGNILERFSAQQFPDLHSELNLSSLELGDSALYFCASSATGQENSPLHFGNGTRLTVT.